The TCR beta chain described here comes from a study of T cells in narcolepsy. On the study more broadly: Donors had narcolepsy type 1 or type 2, or were healthy controls. Notes on the study in general: Autoreactive clone sequences were missing from some blood memory CD4+ repertoires.

As to this clone: As yet, its antigen is unknown.

There are 15 residues in the CDR3. Trimming removed 0 bases from V and 6 bases from J, with 11 bases in between. Germline V lookup: CDR1 SGHTA, CDR2 FQGTGA. Assay: immunoSEQ multiplex PCR; the TCRdb copy retains only in-frame clones and omits some. The table lists some 30,000 clones, around 80% of them singletons. The receptor comes from a human donor in good health. The sample taken for sequencing was memory (CD45RA-) CD4+ T cells from blood. The chain recombines TRBV7-3 with TRBJ2-2; D perhaps matches TRBD2 (5 bases). This CDR3 is CASSLTSEISGELFF. DNA of the CDR3: TGTGCCAGCAGCTTAACTAGCGAGATTTCCGGGGAGCTGTTTTTT.